This T cell receptor beta chain emerged from a study of T cell repertoires in cytomegalovirus infection. There are a few counts of this clonotype. Per germline, CDR1 SGHTA and CDR2 FQGNSA. The CDR3 length is 14 residues. With 3 bases removed from V and 5 bases from J, the gap between germline ends came to 11 bases. TCRdb processed the reads anew with MiXCR; each CDR3 protein has one entry. The sample includes approximately 97,000 distinct CDR3 sequences, approximately 15% seen only once; the top ten take about 7.3%. V is TRBV7-2 and J is TRBJ1-5; perhaps TRBD1 as D (5 bases). Sequences were obtained from PBMCs. The origin of this receptor is a human donor in good health (CMV status not recorded). Some clones in this sample may be carry-over from other donors' samples. Here the CDR3 DNA reads TGTGCCAGCAGCTTCTGGGACGCGGATCAGCCCCAGCATTTT. Translating it yields CASSFWDADQPQHF.